Listed below are T cell receptor beta chains from one sample, sequenced in a study of blood T cell repertoires in COVID-19. Sequencing used immunoSEQ multiplex PCR; TCRdb keeps in-frame clones, though not all of them. This table holds fewer than 150,000 clones, over 75% found once. Material for sequencing was peripheral blood. Receptor source: a middle-aged man with acute or convalescent COVID-19. Each CDR3 is given with its conserved first and last residue. The order of the fields is D gene, V gene, J gene, clone size, CDR3 protein, CDR3 DNA. D genes are given only for firm matches. Size values are once, few and many counts, or a class for expanded clones, and some rows have none.

>.|TRBV9|TRBJ2-1|once
CASSASGILHNEQFF
TGTGCCAGCAGCGCATCCGGGATTCTCCACAATGAGCAGTTCTTC
>TRBD1|TRBV7-9|TRBJ1-2|few
CASSLETGGGYTF
TGTGCCAGCAGCTTAGAGACAGGGGGCGGCTACACCTTC
>.|TRBV6-5|TRBJ2-7|.
CASSYRDTPYEQYF
TGTGCCAGCAGTTATCGGGACACTCCCTACGAGCAGTACTTC
>.|TRBV6-5|TRBJ1-3|.
CASSYSYAASGNTIYF
TGTGCCAGCAGTTACTCTTACGCGGCCTCTGGAAACACCATATATTTT
>TRBD1|TRBV12-5|TRBJ1-2|.
CASGSTGTGQNYGYTF
TGTGCTAGTGGTTCCACCGGGACAGGGCAAAACTATGGCTACACCTTC
>TRBD1|TRBV7-3|TRBJ2-5|.
CASSLGSKDRERETQYF
TGTGCCAGCAGCTTAGGGTCGAAGGACAGGGAGCGAGAGACCCAGTACTTC
>TRBD2|TRBV7-6|TRBJ2-2|.
CASSLLRTSGVNTGELFF
TGTGCCAGCAGCCTTCTCCGGACTAGCGGGGTCAACACCGGGGAGCTGTTTTTT
>.|TRBV7-2|TRBJ1-6|.
CASSPHGQGFTLHF
TGTGCCAGCAGCCCCCATGGGCAGGGTTTCACCCTCCACTTT
>TRBD1|TRBV19|TRBJ1-6|.
CASSKPGQGGSPLHF
TGTGCCAGTAGTAAGCCGGGACAGGGAGGCTCACCCCTCCACTTT
>.|TRBV19|TRBJ1-1|.
CATVKPGGYTEAFF
TGTGCCACCGTGAAGCCAGGAGGGTACACTGAAGCTTTCTTT
>.|TRBV27|TRBJ1-1|.
CASSPFMEVNTEAFF
TGTGCCAGCAGCCCCTTTATGGAGGTGAACACTGAAGCTTTCTTT
>.|TRBV25-1|TRBJ1-5|.
CASSDGIGNQPQHF
TGTGCCAGCAGTGACGGGATAGGCAATCAGCCCCAGCATTTT
>TRBD1|TRBV29-1|TRBJ1-2|.
CSVQGNYGYTF
TGCAGCGTACAGGGGAACTATGGCTACACCTTC
>TRBD1|TRBV3-1/TRBV3-2|TRBJ2-2|few
CASSPGQANTGELFF
TGTGCCAGCAGCCCGGGACAGGCGAACACCGGGGAGCTGTTTTTT
>.|TRBV11-2|TRBJ2-7|once
CASSRLLTGGFEQYF
TGTGCCAGCAGCCGATTGCTGACAGGTGGTTTCGAGCAGTACTTC
>.|TRBV24-1|TRBJ2-7|.
CATSDPNRDNEQYF
TGTGCCACCAGTGACCCTAACAGGGACAACGAGCAGTACTTC
>.|TRBV2|TRBJ1-3|few
CASSEGLGEKYF
TGTGCCAGCAGTGAAGGGTTAGGGGAAAAATATTTT
>.|TRBV28|TRBJ2-7|.
CASSSATGEQYF
TGTGCCAGCAGCTCTGCGACGGGCGAGCAGTACTTC
>.|TRBV19|TRBJ2-7|.
CASRSGWEPYEQYF
TGTGCCAGTAGGTCTGGATGGGAGCCCTACGAGCAGTACTTC
>.|TRBV6-1|TRBJ1-6|.
CASSEGQFNSPLHF
TGTGCCAGCAGTGAAGGACAGTTTAATTCACCCCTCCACTTT
>.|TRBV19|TRBJ1-3|.
CASRKSDSPGNTIYF
TGTGCCAGTAGGAAATCGGACAGCCCTGGAAACACCATATATTTT
>.|TRBV6-6|TRBJ1-5|.
CASSYGSGNQPQHF
TGTGCCAGCAGTTACGGGTCAGGGAATCAGCCCCAGCATTTT
>.|TRBV19|TRBJ2-2|.
CASSPHYYANTGELFF
TGTGCCAGTAGTCCCCACTATTACGCGAACACCGGGGAGCTGTTTTTT
>.|TRBV7-8|TRBJ2-7|once
CASSLEAGDYEQYF
TGTGCCAGCAGCTTAGAGGCAGGGGACTACGAGCAGTACTTC
>TRBD1|TRBV18|TRBJ1-5|medium-sized
CASSSGQGVVIQPQHF
TGTGCCAGCTCATCCGGACAGGGAGTCGTGATTCAGCCCCAGCATTTT
>TRBD1|TRBV5-4|TRBJ1-2|few
CASSLQGGDGYTF
TGTGCCAGCAGCCTACAGGGGGGAGATGGCTACACCTTC
>TRBD2|TRBV5-4|TRBJ2-3|.
CASSTELAGGTAWDTQYF
TGTGCCAGCAGTACCGAATTGGCGGGGGGAACCGCTTGGGATACGCAGTATTTT
>.|TRBV9|TRBJ1-1|few
CASSVGDINTEAFF
TGTGCCAGCAGCGTAGGGGACATCAACACTGAAGCTTTCTTT
>.|TRBV19|TRBJ1-1|.
CASSIGVRTEAFF
TGTGCCAGTAGTATAGGGGTCAGGACTGAAGCTTTCTTT
>.|TRBV4-1|TRBJ1-2|.
CASSQDIVTGSNYGYTF
TGCGCCAGCAGCCAAGATATAGTCACAGGATCTAACTATGGCTACACCTTC
>TRBD1|TRBV7-2|TRBJ1-1|.
CASSSQGRNTEAFF
TGTGCCAGCAGCTCACAGGGGAGAAACACTGAAGCTTTCTTT
>.|TRBV27|TRBJ2-7|.
CASSPGTNAYEQYF
TGTGCCAGCAGCCCCGGGACAAACGCCTACGAGCAGTACTTC
>.|TRBV29-1|TRBJ1-1|.
CSVDRAPEAFF
TGCAGCGTTGACAGGGCCCCTGAAGCTTTCTTT
>TRBD2|TRBV4-1|TRBJ2-5|.
CASGASGGPGSQETQYF
TGCGCCAGCGGGGCTAGCGGGGGCCCCGGAAGCCAAGAGACCCAGTACTTC
>.|TRBV3-1/TRBV3-2|TRBJ2-1|.
CASSPNWGREQFF
TGTGCCAGCAGCCCTAACTGGGGGCGAGAGCAGTTCTTC
>TRBD1|TRBV29-1|TRBJ1-5|.
CSVSQGAGQPQHF
TGCAGCGTCTCTCAGGGGGCGGGTCAGCCCCAGCATTTT
>TRBD2|TRBV4-1|TRBJ2-7|many
CASSLRLAGGLGEQYF
TGCGCCAGCAGCCTGCGACTAGCGGGGGGGCTCGGGGAGCAGTACTTC
>TRBD1|TRBV5-1|TRBJ1-3|once
CASSSTGVSSGNTIYF
TGCGCCAGCAGCTCCACAGGGGTTAGCTCTGGAAACACCATATATTTT
>.|TRBV5-4|TRBJ2-3|.
CASSPPGGLASTDTQYF
TGTGCCAGCAGCCCCCCCGGCGGGCTAGCTAGCACAGATACGCAGTATTTT
>TRBD1|TRBV19|TRBJ2-7|.
CASSAGTGFYEQYF
TGTGCCAGTAGTGCCGGGACAGGGTTCTACGAGCAGTACTTC
>.|TRBV18|TRBJ2-1|.
CASSPVTRHNEQFF
TGTGCCAGCTCACCAGTGACTCGACACAATGAGCAGTTCTTC
>TRBD2|TRBV2|TRBJ2-3|.
CATGTSPSTDTQYF
TGTGCCACCGGGACTAGCCCTAGCACAGATACGCAGTATTTT